This T cell receptor (beta chain) came from a study of PD-1 blockade in classical Hodgkin lymphoma. Clones were sequenced by immunoSEQ multiplex PCR, and TCRdb holds only the in-frame ones, with some missing. The table has tens of thousands of clones, around 69% seen once. Study findings and constraints: Whatever underlies the repertoire differences (possibly disease activity or prior therapy) remains undefined.

Time point: cycle 4 day 1 (C4D1), after 6 weeks of nivolumab. Every patient experienced relapse after autologous stem cell transplantation, and brentuximab vedotin exposure varied. A word on this clone: Its antigen is not known.

CDR3 length: 15 residues. Germline lookup yields CDR1 LNHDA and CDR2 SQIVND (reference sequence). The V segment lost 10 bases and the J segment 8 bases; nucleotides outside the gene matches: 19. This TCR was sampled from a human donor with classical Hodgkin lymphoma. The chain couples TRBV19 to TRBJ1-2; 7 bases match TRBD1. Sequenced here: peripheral blood mononuclear cells (PBMCs), sampled before the fourth cycle of nivolumab. This chain's CDR3 is CATYTGDLSRIGYTF. CDR3 DNA: TGTGCCACGTACACAGGGGATCTCTCCCGTATCGGCTACACCTTC.